Listed below are T cell receptor beta chains from one sample, sequenced in a study of blood T cell repertoires in COVID-19. The method was immunoSEQ multiplex PCR; TCRdb's version includes in-frame clones alone and lacks a portion of them. The sample includes fewer than 100,000 clones, approximately 90% of them seen just once. Material for sequencing was peripheral blood. The receptors shown here come from a woman older than 75 with acute or convalescent COVID-19. Each CDR3 is given with its conserved first and last residue.

TRBJ1-1 | TRBV6-1 | CASSEEPRTGLGTEAFF
TRBJ1-1 | TRBV5-1 | CASSDWDTEAFF
TRBJ2-7 | TRBV3-1/TRBV3-2 | CASSQGGGSRYEQYF
TRBJ2-6 | TRBV9 | CARASGANVLTF
TRBJ2-7 | TRBV19 | CASSGLTGWSDEQYF
TRBJ2-7 | TRBV5-1 | CASSLGRTYGRGYEQYF
TRBJ2-1 | TRBV25-1 | CASSEGGGGSYNEQFF
TRBJ1-6 | TRBV5-1 | CASSFGQGKRGNSPLHF
TRBJ2-1 | TRBV3-1/TRBV3-2 | CASSCTSPHSDNEQFF
TRBJ1-1 | TRBV5-4 | CASSTGTWNTEAFF
TRBJ2-1 | TRBV9 | CASSVDLAGVLLF
TRBJ2-2 | TRBV10-3 | CAISRTGQNTGELFF
TRBJ2-3 | TRBV11-3 | CASSLGREFPDTQYF
TRBJ2-5 | TRBV4-1 | CASSQFGLAGVETQYF